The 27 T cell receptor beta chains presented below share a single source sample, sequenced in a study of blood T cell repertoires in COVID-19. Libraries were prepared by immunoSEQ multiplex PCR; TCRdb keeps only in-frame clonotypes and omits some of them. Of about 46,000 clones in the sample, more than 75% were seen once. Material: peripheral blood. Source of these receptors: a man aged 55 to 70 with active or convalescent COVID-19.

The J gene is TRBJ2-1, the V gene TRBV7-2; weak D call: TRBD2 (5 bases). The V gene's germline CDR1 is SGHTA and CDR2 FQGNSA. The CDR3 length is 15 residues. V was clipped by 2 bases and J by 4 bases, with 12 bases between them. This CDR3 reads CASSLKPGSYNEQFF. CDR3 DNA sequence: TGTGCCAGCAGCTTAAAACCGGGGTCATACAATGAGCAGTTCTTC.

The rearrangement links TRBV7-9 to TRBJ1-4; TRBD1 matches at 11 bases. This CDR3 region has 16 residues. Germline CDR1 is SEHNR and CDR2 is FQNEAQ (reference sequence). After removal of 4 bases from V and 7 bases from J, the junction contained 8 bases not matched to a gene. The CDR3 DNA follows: TGTGCCAGCAGCTCGATGGCGGACAGGGGGCGTGAAAAACTGTTTTTT. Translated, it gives CASSSMADRGREKLFF.

CDR3 sequence: CSVGGGFYGYTF. CDR3 nucleotides: TGCAGCGTTGGAGGGGGCTTCTATGGCTACACCTTC. V gene TRBV29-1 combines with J gene TRBJ1-2; the match to TRBD1 covers 7 bases. Germline-derived CDR1 and CDR2 are SQVTM and ANQGSEA. This CDR3 comprises 12 residues. The junction had 3 bases not matched to a gene; V was cut back by 4 bases and J by 4 bases.

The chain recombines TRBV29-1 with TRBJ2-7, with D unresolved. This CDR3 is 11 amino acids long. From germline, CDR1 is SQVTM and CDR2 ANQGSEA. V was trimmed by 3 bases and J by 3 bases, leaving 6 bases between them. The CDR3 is CSVEYSYEQYF. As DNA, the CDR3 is TGCAGCGTTGAGTACAGCTACGAGCAGTACTTC.

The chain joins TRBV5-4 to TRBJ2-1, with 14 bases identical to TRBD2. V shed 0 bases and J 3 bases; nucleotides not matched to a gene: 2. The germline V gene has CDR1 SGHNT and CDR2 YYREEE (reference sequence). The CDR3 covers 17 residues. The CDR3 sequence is CASSLGGTSGSYNEQFF. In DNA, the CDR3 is TGTGCCAGCAGCTTGGGGGGGACTAGCGGGAGCTACAATGAGCAGTTCTTC. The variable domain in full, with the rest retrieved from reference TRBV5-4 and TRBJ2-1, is ETGVTQSPTHLIKTRGQQVTLRCSSQSGHNTVSWYQQALGQGPQFIFQYYREEENGRGNFPPRFSGLQFPNYSSELNVNALELDDSALYLCASSLGGTSGSYNEQFFGPGTRLTVL.

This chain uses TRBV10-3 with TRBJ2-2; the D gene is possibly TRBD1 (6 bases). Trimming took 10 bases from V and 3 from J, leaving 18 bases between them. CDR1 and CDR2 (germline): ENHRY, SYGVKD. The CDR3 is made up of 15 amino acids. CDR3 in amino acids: CATSRQAEDTGELFF. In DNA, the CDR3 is TGTGCCACCTCTAGACAGGCGGAAGACACCGGGGAGCTGTTTTTT.

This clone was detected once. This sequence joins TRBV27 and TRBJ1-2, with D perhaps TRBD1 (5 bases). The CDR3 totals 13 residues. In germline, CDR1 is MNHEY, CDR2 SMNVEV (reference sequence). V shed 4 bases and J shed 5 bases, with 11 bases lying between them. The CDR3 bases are TGTGCCAGCAGTTCACCAGGGATTTATGGCTACACCTTC. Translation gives CASSSPGIYGYTF.

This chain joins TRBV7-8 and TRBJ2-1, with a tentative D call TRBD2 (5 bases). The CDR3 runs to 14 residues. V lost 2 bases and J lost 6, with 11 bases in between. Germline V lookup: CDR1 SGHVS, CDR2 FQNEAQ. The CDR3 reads CASSLYGGLNEQFF. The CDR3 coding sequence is TGTGCCAGCAGCTTATATGGCGGACTCAATGAGCAGTTCTTC.

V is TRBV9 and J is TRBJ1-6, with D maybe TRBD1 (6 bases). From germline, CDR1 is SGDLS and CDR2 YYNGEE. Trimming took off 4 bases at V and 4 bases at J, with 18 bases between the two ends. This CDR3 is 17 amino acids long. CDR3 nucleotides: TGTGCCAGCAGCACTGGGGAGGGGGGGACGTATAATTCACCCCTCCACTTT. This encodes CASSTGEGGTYNSPLHF.

The CDR3 spells CASSLLQGPYNEQFF. CDR3 in DNA: TGCGCCAGCAGCTTATTACAGGGGCCCTACAATGAGCAGTTCTTC. The V call is TRBV5-1, the J call TRBJ2-1, with 7 positions matching TRBD1. Germline CDR1 and CDR2: SGHRS and YFSETQ. V shed 2 bases and J 2 bases; nucleotides not matched to a gene: 4. The CDR3 extends over 15 amino acids.

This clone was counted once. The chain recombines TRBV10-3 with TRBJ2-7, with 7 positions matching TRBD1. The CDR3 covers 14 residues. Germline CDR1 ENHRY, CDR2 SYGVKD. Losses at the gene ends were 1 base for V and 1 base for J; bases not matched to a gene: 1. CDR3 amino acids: CAISEFRGSYEQYF. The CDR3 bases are TGTGCCATCAGTGAGTTCAGGGGGTCCTACGAGCAGTACTTC.

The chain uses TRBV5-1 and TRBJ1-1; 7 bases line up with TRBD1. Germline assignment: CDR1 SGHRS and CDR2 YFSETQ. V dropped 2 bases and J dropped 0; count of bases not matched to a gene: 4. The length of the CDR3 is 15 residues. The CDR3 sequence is CASSLIGQVNTEAFF. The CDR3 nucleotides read TGCGCCAGCAGCTTAATAGGACAGGTGAACACTGAAGCTTTCTTT.

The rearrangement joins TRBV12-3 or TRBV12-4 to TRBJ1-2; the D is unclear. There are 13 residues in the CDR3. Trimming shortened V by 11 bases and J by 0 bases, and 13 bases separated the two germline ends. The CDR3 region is CAARPSANYGYTF. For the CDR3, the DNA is TGTGCCGCCAGGCCCTCAGCTAACTATGGCTACACCTTC.

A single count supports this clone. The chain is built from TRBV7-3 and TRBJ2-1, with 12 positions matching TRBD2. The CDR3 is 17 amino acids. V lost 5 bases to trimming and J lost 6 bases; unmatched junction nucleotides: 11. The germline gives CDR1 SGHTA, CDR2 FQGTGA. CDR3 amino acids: CASSVRPTSGGGNEQFF. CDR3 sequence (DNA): TGTGCCAGCAGCGTTAGGCCGACTAGCGGGGGTGGCAATGAGCAGTTCTTC.

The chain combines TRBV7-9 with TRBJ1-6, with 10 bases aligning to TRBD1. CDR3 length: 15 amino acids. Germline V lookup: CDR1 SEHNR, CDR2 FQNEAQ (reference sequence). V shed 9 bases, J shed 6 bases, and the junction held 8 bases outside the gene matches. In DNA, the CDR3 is TGTGCCAGTTCCCCGACAGGGGGCGTTAATTCACCCCTCCACTTT. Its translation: CASSPTGGVNSPLHF.

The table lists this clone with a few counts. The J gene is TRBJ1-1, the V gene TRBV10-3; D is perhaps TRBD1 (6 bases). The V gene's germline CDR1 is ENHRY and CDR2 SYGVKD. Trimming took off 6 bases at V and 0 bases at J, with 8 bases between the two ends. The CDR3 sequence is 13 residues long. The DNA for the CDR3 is TGTGCCATCAGAGGACAGCTGAACACTGAAGCTTTCTTT. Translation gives CAIRGQLNTEAFF.

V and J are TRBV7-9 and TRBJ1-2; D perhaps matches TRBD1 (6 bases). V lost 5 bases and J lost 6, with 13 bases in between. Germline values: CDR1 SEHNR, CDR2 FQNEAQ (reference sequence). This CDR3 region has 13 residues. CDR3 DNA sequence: TGTGCCAGCAGCGAACGGGACATTGATGGCTACACCTTC. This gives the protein CASSERDIDGYTF.

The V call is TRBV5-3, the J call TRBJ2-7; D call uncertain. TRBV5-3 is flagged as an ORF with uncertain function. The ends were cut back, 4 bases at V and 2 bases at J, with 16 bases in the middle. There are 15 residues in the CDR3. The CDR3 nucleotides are TGTGCCAGAAGCCCCTCGGAGTCTCCCCCCTACGAGCAGTACTTC. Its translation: CARSPSESPPYEQYF.

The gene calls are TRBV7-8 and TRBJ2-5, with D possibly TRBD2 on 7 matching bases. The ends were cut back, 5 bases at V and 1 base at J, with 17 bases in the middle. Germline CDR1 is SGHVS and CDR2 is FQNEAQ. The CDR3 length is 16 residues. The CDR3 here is CASSPYGGGSQETQYF. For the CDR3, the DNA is TGTGCCAGCAGCCCCTATGGGGGGGGCAGCCAAGAGACCCAGTACTTC. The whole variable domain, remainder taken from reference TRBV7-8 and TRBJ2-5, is GAGVSQSPRYKVAKRGQDVALRCDPISGHVSLFWYQQALGQGPEFLTYFQNEAQLDKSGLPSDRFFAERPEGSVSTLKIQRTQQEDSAVYLCASSPYGGGSQETQYFGPGTRLLVL.

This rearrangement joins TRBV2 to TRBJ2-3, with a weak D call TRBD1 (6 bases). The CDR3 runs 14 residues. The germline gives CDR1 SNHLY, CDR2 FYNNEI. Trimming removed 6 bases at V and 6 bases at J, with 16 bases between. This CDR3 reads CASRFSQGFDTQYF. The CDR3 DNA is TGTGCCAGCAGATTCTCACAGGGTTTCGATACGCAGTATTTT.

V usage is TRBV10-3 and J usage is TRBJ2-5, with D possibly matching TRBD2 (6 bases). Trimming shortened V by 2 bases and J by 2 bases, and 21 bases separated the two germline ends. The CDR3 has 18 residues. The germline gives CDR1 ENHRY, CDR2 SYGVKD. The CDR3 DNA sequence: TGTGCCATCAGTGAGGGTGGGTGGACTAACCACAATCAAGAGACCCAGTACTTC. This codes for CAISEGGWTNHNQETQYF.

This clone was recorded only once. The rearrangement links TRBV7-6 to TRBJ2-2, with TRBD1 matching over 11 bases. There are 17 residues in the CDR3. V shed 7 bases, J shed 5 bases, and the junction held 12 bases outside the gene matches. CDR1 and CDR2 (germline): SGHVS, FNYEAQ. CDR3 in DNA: TGTGCCAGCACTTTCGGCACCGGGACAGGGGGAACCGGGGAGCTGTTTTTT. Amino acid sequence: CASTFGTGTGGTGELFF.

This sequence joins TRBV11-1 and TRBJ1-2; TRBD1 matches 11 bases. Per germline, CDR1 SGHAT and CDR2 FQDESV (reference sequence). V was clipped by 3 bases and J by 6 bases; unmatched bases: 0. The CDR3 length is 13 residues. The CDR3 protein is CASSLGQGDGYTF. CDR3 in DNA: TGTGCCAGCAGCTTGGGACAGGGGGATGGCTACACCTTC.

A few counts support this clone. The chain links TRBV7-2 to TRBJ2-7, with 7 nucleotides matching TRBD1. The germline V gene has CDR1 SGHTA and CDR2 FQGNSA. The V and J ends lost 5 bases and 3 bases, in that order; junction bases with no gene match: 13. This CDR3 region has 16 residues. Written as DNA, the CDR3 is TGTGCCAGCAGCCCCATGGCAAGGGGGCAGATCTACGAGCAGTACTTC. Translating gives CASSPMARGQIYEQYF.

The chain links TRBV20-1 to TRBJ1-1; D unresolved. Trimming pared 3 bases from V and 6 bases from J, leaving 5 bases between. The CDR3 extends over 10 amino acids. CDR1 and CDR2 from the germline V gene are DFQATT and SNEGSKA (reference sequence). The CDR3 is CSARTSEAFF. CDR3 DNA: TGCAGTGCTAGGACATCTGAAGCTTTCTTT.

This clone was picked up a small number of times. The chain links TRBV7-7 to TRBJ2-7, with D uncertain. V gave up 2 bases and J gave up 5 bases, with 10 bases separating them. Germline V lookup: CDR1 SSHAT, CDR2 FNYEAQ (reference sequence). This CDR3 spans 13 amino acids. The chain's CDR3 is CASSLQVNNEQYF. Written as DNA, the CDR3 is TGTGCCAGCAGCTTACAGGTTAACAACGAGCAGTACTTC.

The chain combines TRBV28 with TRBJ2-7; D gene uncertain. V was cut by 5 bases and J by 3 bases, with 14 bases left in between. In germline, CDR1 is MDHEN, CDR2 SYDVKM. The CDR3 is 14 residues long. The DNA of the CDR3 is TGTGCCAGCAGTCCCAATCTAAAATTCTACGAGCAGTACTTC. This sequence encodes CASSPNLKFYEQYF.